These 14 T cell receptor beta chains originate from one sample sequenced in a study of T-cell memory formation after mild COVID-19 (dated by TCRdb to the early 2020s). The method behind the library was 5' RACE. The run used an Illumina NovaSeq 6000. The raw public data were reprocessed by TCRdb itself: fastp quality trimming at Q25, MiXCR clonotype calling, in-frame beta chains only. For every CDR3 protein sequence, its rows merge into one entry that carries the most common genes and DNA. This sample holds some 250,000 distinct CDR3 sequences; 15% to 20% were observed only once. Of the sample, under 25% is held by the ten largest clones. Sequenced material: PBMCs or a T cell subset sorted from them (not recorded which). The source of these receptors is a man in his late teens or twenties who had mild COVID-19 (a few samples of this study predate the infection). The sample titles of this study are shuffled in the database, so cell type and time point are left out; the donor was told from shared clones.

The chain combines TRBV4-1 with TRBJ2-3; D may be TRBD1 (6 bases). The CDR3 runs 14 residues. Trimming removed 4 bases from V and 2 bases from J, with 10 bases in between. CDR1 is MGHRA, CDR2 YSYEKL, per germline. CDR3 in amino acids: CASSPRQVTDTQYF. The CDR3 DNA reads TGCGCCAGCAGCCCGAGACAGGTCACAGATACGCAGTATTTT.

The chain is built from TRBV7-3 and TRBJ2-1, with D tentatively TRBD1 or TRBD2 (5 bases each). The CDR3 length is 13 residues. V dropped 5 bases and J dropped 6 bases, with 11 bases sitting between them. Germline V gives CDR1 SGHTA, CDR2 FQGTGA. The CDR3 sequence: CASSPGTSNEQFF. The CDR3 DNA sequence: TGTGCCAGCAGCCCGGGGACGAGCAATGAGCAGTTCTTC.

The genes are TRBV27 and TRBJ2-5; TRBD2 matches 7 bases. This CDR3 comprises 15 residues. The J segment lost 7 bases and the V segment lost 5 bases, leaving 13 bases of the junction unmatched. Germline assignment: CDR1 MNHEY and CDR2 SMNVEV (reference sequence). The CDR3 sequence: CASSARTSGDGTQYF. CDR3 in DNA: TGTGCCAGCAGTGCCCGGACGAGCGGGGACGGGACCCAGTACTTC.

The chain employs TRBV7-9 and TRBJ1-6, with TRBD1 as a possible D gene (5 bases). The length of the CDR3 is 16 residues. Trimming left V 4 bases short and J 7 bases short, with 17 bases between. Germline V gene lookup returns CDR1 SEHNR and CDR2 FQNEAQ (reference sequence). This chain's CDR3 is CASSSRGVGDNSPLHF. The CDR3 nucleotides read TGTGCCAGCAGCTCGCGGGGGGTGGGAGACAATTCACCCCTCCACTTT.

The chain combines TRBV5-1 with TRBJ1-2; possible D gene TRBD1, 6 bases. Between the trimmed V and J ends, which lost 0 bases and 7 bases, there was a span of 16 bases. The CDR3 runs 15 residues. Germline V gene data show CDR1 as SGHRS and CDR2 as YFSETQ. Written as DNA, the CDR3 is TGCGCCAGCAGCTTGGAGCCGGGGGCACCGGGTGGCTACACCTTC. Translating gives CASSLEPGAPGGYTF. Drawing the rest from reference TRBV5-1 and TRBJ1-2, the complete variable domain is KAGVTQTPRYLIKTRGQQVTLSCSPISGHRSVSWYQQTPGQGLQFLFEYFSETQRNKGNFPGRFSGRQFSNSRSEMNVSTLELGDSALYLCASSLEPGAPGGYTFGSGTRLTVV.

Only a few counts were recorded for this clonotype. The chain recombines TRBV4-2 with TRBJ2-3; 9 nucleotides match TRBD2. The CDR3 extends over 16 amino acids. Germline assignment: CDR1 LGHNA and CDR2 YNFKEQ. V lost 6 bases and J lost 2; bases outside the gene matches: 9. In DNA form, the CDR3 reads TGTGCCAGCAGTCAGGGGCGGGGGGGTAACACAGATACGCAGTATTTT. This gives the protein CASSQGRGGNTDTQYF.

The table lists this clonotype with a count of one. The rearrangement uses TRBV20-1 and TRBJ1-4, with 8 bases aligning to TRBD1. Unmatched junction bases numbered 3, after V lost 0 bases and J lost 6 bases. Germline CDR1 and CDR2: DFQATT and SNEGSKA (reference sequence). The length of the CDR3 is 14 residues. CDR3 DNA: TGCAGTGCTAGAGATCCGGGACAGGATGAAAAACTGTTTTTT. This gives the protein CSARDPGQDEKLFF.

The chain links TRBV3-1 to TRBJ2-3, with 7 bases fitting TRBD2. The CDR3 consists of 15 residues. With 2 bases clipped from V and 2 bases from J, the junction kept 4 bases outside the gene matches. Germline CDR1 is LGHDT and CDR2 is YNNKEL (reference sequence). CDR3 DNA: TGTGCCAGCAGCCAATGGGAGGGGAACACAGATACGCAGTATTTT. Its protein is CASSQWEGNTDTQYF.

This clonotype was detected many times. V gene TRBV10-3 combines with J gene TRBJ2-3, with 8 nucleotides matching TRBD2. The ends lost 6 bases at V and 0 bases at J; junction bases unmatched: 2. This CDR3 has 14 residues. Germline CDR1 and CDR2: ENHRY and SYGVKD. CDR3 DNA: TGTGCCATCAGGTCTAGCGGGAGCACAGATACGCAGTATTTT. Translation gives CAIRSSGSTDTQYF.

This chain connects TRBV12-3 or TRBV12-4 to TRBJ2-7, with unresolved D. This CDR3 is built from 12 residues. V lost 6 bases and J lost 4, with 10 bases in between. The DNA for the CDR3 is TGTGCCAGCAGACAACCCATTTACGAGCAGTACGTC. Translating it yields CASRQPIYEQYV.

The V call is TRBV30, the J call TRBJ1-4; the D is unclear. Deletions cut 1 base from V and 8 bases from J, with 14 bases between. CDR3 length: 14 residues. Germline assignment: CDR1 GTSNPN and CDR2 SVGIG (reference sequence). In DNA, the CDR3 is TGTGCCTGGAGTGGGGTGGCGGATCGCGAAAAACTGTTTTTT. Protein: CAWSGVADREKLFF.

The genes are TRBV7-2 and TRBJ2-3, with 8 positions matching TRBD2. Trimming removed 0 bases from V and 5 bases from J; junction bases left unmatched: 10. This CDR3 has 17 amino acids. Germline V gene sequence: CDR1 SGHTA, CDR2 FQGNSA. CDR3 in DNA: TGTGCCAGCAGCTTAGCGCCGGGAGGAAGCGGGAGAGATACGCAGTATTTT. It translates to CASSLAPGGSGRDTQYF.

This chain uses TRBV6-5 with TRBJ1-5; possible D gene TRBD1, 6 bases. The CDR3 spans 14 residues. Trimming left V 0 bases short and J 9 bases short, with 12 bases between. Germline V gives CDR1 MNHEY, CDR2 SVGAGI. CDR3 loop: CASSYSAGVMPQHF. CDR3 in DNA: TGTGCCAGCAGTTACTCGGCAGGGGTGATGCCCCAGCATTTT.

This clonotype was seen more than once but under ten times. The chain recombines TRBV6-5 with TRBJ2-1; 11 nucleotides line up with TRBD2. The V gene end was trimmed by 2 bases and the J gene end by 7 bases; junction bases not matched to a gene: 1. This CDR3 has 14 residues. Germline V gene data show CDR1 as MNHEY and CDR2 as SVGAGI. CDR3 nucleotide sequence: TGTGCCAGCAGTTACCGGACTAGCGGGAATGAGCAGTTCTTC. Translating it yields CASSYRTSGNEQFF.